The TCR beta chain described here comes from a study of cytomegalovirus exposure and HLA in healthy donors. At the level of the study: Within the Caucasian-associated ancestry cluster were around four fifths of the 300 to 450 genotyped donors. Findings and limits, study-wide: Fewer N-insertions than the approximately 680-donor mean were reportedly shown by an Asian-associated ancestry cluster in a later analysis.

It was with 60 Vbeta and 13 Jbeta primers that the PCR ran. Assay: immunoSEQ multiplex PCR; the TCRdb copy retains only in-frame clones and omits some. The sample consists of about 130,000 clones, 74% of them appearing once. Remarks on this clone: Its antigen remains unidentified.

The CDR3 is 14 residues long. Trimming took 5 bases from V and 5 from J; bases not matched to a gene: 5. CDR1 is SGHTA, CDR2 FQGNSA, per germline. The TCR originated in a woman aged 45-65 years in good health and CMV-seropositive. J is TRBJ1-2 and V is TRBV7-2; 10 bases line up with TRBD1. Sample: PBMCs. The CDR3 loop reads CASSRQGARYGYTF. The CDR3 nucleotides read TGTGCCAGCAGCCGACAGGGGGCAAGGTATGGCTACACCTTC.